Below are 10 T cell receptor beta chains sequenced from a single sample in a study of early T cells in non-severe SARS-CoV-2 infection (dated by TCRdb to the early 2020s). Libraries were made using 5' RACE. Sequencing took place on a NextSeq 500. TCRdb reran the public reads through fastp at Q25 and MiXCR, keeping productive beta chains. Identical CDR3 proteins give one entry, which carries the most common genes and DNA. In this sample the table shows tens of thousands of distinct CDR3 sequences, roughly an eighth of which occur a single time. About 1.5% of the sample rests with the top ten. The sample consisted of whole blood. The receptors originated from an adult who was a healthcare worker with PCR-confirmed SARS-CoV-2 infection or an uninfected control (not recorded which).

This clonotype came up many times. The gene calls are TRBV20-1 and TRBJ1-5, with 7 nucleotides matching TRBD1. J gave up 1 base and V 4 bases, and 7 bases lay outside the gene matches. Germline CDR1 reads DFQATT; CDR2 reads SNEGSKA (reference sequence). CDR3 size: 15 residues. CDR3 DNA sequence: TGCAGTGCTACAGAGGGACAGTTGAGCAATCAGCCCCAGCATTTT. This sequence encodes CSATEGQLSNQPQHF.

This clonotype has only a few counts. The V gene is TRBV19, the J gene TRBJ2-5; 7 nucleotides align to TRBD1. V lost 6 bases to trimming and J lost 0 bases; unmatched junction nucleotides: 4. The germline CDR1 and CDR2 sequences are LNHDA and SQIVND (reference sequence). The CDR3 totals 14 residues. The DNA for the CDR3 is TGTGCCAGTAGCAGGGGACAGTACCAAGAGACCCAGTACTTC. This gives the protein CASSRGQYQETQYF.

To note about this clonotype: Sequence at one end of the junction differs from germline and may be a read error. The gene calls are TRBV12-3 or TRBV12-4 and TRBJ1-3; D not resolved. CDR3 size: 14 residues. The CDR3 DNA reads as TGTGCCAGCCAATACGACATCTCTGAAAACACCATATATTTT. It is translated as CASQYDISENTIYF.

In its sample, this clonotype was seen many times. The CDR3 DNA follows: TGTGCCAGCAGCTTAGGCGGGAGCGGAAACACCATATATTTT. Translation: CASSLGGSGNTIYF. The chain recombines TRBV7-8 with TRBJ1-3; no definite D call. Trimming stripped 1 base from V and 4 bases from J, with 8 bases between. Looked up from germline, CDR1 is SGHVS and CDR2 is FQNEAQ. The length of the CDR3 is 14 residues.

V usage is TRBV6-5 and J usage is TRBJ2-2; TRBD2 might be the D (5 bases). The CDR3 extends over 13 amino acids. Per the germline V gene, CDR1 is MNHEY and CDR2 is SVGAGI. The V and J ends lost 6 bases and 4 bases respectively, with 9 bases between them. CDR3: CASRPGLTGELFF. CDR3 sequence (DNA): TGTGCCAGCAGACCCGGACTCACCGGGGAGCTGTTTTTT.

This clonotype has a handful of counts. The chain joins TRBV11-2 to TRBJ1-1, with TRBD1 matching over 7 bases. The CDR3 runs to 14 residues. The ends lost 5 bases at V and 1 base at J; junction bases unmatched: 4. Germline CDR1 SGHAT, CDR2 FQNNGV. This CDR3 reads CASSGRQGNTEAFF. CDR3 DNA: TGTGCCAGCAGCGGACGACAGGGGAACACTGAAGCTTTCTTT.

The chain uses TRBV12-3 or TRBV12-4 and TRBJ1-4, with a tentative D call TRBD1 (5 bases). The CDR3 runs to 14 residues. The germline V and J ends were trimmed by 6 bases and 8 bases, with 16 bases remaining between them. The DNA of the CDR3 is TGTGCCAGCAGCTTTCAGGGTAACAGAGAAAAACTGTTTTTT. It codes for CASSFQGNREKLFF.

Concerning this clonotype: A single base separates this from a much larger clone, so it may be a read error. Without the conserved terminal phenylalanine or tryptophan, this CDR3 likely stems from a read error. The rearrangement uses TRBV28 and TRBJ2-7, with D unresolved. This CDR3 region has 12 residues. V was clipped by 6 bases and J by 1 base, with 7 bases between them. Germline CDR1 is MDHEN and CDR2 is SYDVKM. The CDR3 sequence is CASSLGSYEQYS. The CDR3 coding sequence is TGTGCCAGCAGCCTTGGGTCCTACGAGCAGTACTCC.

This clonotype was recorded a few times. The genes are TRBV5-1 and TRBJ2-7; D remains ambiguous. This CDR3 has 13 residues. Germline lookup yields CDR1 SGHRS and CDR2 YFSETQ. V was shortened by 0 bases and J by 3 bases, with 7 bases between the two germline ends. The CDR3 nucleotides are TGCGCCAGCAGCTTGGGAGAGATCTACGAGCAGTACTTC. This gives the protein CASSLGEIYEQYF.

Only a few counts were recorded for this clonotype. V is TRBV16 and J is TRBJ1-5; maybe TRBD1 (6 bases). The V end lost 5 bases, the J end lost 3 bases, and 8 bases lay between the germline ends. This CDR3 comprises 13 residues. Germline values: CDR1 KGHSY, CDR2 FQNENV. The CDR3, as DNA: TGTGCCAGCAGCGGACAGTTCAATCAGCCCCAGCATTTT. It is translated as CASSGQFNQPQHF.